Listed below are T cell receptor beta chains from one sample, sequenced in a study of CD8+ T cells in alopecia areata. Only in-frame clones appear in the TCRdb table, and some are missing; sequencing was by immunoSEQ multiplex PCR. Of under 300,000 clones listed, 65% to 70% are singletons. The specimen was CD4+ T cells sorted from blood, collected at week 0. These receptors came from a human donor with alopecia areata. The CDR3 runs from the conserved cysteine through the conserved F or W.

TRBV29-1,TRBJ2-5,CSVYRDRGQETQYF
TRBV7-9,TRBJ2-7,CASSSGTPPYEQYF
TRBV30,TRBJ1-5,CAWSSGGGQPQHF
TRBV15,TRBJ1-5,CATSRDPIGQPQHF
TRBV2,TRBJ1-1,CASSELDRAFF
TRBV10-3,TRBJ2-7,CAIRTGGTYEQYF
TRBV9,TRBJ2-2,CASSLRLTGELFF
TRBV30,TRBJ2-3,CAWSQGSPDTQYF
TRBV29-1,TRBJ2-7,CSVGGTYEQYF
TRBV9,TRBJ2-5,CASSVEVSSISLETQYF
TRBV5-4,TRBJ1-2,CASSLEDGTVGYTF
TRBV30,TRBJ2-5,CAWSVLPGETQYF
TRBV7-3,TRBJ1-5,CASTSGAVQPQHF
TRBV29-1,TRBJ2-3,CSTRTGNTDTQYF
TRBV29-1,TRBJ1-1,CSVVTANTEAFF
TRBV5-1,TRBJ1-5,CASSLGAGGQPQHF
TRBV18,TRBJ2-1,CASSPGDRAFDNEQFF
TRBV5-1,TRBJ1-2,CASSLGGRGDTF
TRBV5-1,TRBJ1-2,CASSLEGDYGYTF
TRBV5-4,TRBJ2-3,CASSGTVGTGKDTQYF
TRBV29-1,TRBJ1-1,CSVDEGTEAFF
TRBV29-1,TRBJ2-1,CSVVGRRNNEQFF
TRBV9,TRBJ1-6,CASSVEPLNSPLHF
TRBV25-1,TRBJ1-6,CASSHPHRNSPLHF
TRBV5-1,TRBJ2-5,CASSVEGETQYF
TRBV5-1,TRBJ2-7,CASSLRLDSEQYF
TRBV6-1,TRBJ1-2,CASSLGNVGYGYTF
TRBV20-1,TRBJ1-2,CSASRGSGYTF
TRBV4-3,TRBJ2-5,CASSQAPRETQYF
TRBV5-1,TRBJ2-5,CASSSVGGGAGETQYF
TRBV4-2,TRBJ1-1,CASSHTMNTEAFF
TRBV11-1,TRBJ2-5,CASSSRGSPPETQYF
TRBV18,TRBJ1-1,CASSPLPGVHDTEAFF
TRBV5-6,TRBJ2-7,CASRTTGGSSYEQYF
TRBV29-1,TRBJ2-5,CSTRQGAGETQYF
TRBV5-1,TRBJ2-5,CASSSPGQQYF
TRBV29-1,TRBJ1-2,CSVQDPRPNYGYTF
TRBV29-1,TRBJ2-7,CSVQDYEQYF
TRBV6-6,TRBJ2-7,CASRKGQVSYEQYF
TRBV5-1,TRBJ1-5,CASSLDTNQPQHF
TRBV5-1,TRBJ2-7,CASSPGGAYYEQYF
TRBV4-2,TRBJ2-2,CASSRTRGAPGELFF
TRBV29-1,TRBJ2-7,CSVDPRLAGGYEQYF
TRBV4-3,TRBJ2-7,CASSQGTGYYEQYF
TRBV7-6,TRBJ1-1,CASSPPGLATEAFF
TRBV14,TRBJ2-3,CASSQVPGWADTQYF
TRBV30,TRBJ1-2,CAWGLQELGYGYTF
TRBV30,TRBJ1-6,CAWKRTGLGAPLHF
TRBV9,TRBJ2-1,CASSLSGVGSYNEQFF
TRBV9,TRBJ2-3,CASSVGGGGDTQYF
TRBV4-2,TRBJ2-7,CASSPYDGSGSYEQYF
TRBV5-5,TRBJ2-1,CASSIGLAGGEQFF
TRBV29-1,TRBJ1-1,CSVVRQVNTEAFF
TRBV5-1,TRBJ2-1,CASTGTAPYNEQFF
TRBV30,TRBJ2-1,CAWNKQGLNEQFF